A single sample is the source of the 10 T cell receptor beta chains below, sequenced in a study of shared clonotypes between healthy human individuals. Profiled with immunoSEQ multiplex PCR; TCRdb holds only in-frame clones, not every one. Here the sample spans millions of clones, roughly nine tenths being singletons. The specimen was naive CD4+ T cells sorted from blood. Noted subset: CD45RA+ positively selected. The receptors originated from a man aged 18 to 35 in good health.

CDR3 region: CASSDSRGTDTQYF. The CDR3 DNA sequence: TGTGCCAGCAGTGATTCCAGGGGGACAGATACGCAGTATTTT. The V and J genes are TRBV28 and TRBJ2-3; the match to TRBD1 covers 7 bases. V was clipped by 5 bases and J by 3 bases; unmatched bases: 5. The CDR3 consists of 14 residues. Germline V gene data show CDR1 as MDHEN and CDR2 as SYDVKM.

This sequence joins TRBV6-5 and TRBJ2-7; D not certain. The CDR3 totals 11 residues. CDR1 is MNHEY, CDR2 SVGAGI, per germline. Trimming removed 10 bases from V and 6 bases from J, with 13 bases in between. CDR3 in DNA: TGTGCCACCCTGTCGGTGGGCGAGCAGTACTTC. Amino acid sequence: CATLSVGEQYF.

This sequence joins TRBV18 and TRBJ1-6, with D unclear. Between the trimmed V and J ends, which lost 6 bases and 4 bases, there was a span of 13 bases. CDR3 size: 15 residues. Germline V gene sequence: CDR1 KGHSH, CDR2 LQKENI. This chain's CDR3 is CASSPNGVYNSPLHF. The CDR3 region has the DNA TGTGCCAGCTCCCCCAATGGGGTTTATAATTCACCCCTCCACTTT. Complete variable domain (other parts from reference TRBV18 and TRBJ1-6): NAGVMQNPRHLVRRRGQEARLRCSPMKGHSHVYWYRQLPEEGLKFMVYLQKENIIDESGMPKERFSAEFPKEGPSILRIQQVVRGDSAAYFCASSPNGVYNSPLHFGNGTRLTVT.

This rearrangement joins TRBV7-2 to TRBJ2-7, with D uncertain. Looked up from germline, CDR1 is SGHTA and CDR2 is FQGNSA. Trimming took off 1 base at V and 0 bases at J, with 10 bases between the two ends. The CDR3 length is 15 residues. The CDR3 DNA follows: TGTGCCAGCAGCTTAGGGCAGGCGAGCTCCTACGAGCAGTACTTC. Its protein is CASSLGQASSYEQYF.

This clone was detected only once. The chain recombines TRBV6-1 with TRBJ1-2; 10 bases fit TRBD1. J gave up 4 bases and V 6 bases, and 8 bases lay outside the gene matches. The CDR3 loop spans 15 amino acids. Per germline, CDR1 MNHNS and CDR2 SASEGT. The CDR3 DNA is TGTGCCAGCAGGGGAACCGGGACAGGGGTCTATGGCTACACCTTC. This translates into CASRGTGTGVYGYTF.

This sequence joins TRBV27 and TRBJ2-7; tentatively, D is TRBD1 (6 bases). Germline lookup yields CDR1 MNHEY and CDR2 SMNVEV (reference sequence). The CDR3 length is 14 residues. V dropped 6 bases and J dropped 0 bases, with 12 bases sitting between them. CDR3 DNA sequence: TGTGCCAGCAGGAACAGGGCGGGCTCCTACGAGCAGTACTTC. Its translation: CASRNRAGSYEQYF.

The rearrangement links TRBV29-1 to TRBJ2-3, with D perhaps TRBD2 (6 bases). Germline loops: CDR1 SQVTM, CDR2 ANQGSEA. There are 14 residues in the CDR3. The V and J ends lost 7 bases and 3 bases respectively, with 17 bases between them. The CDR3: CSAFRELGTDTQYF. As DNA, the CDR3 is TGCAGCGCCTTTCGGGAGTTGGGGACAGATACGCAGTATTTT.

CDR3 sequence (DNA): TGTGCCAGCAGCTCTTGGGCTAGCGGGAGCATGTCCTACGAGCAGTACTTC. The encoded protein is CASSSWASGSMSYEQYF. This chain links TRBV11-2 with TRBJ2-7; 10 nucleotides match TRBD2. Germline loops: CDR1 SGHAT, CDR2 FQNNGV. The V and J ends lost 4 bases and 1 base, in that order; junction bases with no gene match: 10. The CDR3 spans 17 residues. Supplemented by reference TRBV11-2 and TRBJ2-7, the full variable domain reads EAGVAQSPRYKIIEKRQSVAFWCNPISGHATLYWYQQILGQGPKLLIQFQNNGVVDDSQLPKDRFSAERLKGVDSTLKIQPAKLEDSAVYLCASSSWASGSMSYEQYFGPGTRLTVT.

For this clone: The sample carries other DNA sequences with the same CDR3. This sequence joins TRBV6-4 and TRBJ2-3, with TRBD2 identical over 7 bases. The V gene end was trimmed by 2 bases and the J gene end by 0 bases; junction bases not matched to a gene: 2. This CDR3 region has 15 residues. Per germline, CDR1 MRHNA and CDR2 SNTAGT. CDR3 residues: CASSDRAGSTDTQYF. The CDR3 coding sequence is TGTGCCAGCAGTGACAGAGCGGGAAGCACAGATACGCAGTATTTT.

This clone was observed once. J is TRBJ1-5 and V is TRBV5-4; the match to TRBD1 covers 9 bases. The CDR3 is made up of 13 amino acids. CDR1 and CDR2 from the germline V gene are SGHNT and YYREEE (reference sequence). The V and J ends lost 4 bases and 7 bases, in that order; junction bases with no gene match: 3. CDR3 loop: CASSGDRDQPQHF. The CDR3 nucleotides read TGTGCCAGCAGCGGGGACAGGGACCAGCCCCAGCATTTT.